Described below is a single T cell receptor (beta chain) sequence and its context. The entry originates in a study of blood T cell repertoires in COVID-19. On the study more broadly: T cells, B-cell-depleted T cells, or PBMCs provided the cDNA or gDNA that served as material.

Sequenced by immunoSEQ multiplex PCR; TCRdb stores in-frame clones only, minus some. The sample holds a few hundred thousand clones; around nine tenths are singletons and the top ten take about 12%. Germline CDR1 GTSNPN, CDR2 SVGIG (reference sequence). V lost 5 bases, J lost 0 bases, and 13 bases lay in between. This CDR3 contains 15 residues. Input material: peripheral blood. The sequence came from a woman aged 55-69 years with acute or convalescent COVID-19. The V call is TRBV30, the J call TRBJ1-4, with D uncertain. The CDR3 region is CAWGGSAATNEKLFF. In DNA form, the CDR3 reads TGTGCCTGGGGCGGGTCGGCAGCAACTAATGAAAAACTGTTTTTT.